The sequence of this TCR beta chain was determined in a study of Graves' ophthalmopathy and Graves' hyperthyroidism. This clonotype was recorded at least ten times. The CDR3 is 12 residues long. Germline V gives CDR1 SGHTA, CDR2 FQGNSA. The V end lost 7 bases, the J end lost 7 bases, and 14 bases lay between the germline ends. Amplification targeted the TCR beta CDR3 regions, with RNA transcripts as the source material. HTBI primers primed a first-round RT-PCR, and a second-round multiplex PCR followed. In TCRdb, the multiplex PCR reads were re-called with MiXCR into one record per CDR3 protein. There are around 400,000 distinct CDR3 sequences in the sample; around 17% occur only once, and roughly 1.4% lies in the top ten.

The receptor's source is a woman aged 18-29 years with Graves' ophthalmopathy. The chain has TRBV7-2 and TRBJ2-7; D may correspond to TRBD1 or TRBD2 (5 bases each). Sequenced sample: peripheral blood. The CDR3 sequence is CASTIGGLEQYF. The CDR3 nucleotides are TGTGCCAGCACCATTGGGGGTCTAGAGCAGTACTTC. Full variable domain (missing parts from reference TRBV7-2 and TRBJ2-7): GAGVSQSPSNKVTEKGKDVELRCDPISGHTALYWYRQSLGQGLEFLIYFQGNSAPDKSGLPSDRFSAERTGGSVSTLTIQRTQQEDSAVYLCASTIGGLEQYFGPGTRLTVT.